This T cell receptor (beta chain) was recorded in a study of blood T cell repertoires in COVID-19 (dated by TCRdb to about 2020). In the study overall: Samples covering the acute and convalescent phases of COVID-19 were provided by collaborators in the United States, Italy and Spain. Deeply sampled blood TCRbeta repertoires from subjects exposed to, actively infected with, or recovered from COVID-19 were included in the dataset. Sample metadata almost always included a de-identified subject ID, COVID-19 status, age in years and sex. The material from the prospective study consisted of cDNA or gDNA derived from T cells, B-cell-depleted T cells, or PBMCs. The samples were drawn from two sources: the first 160 participants of the ongoing ImmuneRACE study, and 1,200 or so subjects contributed by 6 global collaborators. HLA class I and class II types, where available, came from metadata supplied by the sample provider rather than from assay-based typing. The repertoires were released in a freely available public database meant as a resource for research on the immune response to SARS-CoV-2. What the research found in general, with its limitations: How much clinical and demographic metadata was included differed by source and by participant, and the metadata was provided uncurated.

As for this clone: Its antigen is still unknown. Base qualities were left out, and no much larger clone turns up one base away.

One collaborating source in Seattle enrolled patients while the patients were actively infected and followed the patients over time throughout the course of disease. Whole blood was collected in K2EDTA tubes by collaborating institutions according to the institutions' own protocols. For TCRbeta analysis, collaborator samples were shipped as frozen whole blood, as isolated PBMCs, or as DNA extracted from either sample type. TCRbeta CDR3 regions were amplified from genomic DNA using the immunoSEQ Assay, a bias-controlled multiplex PCR. In the source study's methods: The number of nucleated cells in each sample was estimated by amplification of reference gene primers within the assay. To quantify the absolute abundance of each unique TCRbeta CDR3 rearrangement, sequence reads were collapsed and filtered. For each sample, productive Simpson clonality was calculated by taking the square root of Simpson's diversity index across productive rearrangements. TCRdb mirrors the immuneACCESS table, restricted to in-frame sequences. Some clones are absent from its copies; in checked studies, under half trace to an unresolved V gene, and the reason for the others is unknown. V and J calls and clone size follow that table, whereas D and trimming were derived from the DNA. The sample has some 130,000 clones on record, 86% of them singletons. Roughly 11% of the sample rests with the top ten.

V is pared back by 0 bases and J by 10 bases, with 10 bases lying between the germline termini. Taken from cysteine to phenylalanine, the CDR3 has 13 residues. Only the CDR3 DNA is retained, 39 bases long and in frame from the first base. CDR1 LNHNV and CDR2 YYDKDF are derived from the germline V gene (reference sequence). The chain was built from TRBV15 and TRBJ2-1; no D segment can be confidently identified. The receptor's source is a woman in her seventies with COVID-19, enrolled during active disease. The sample consisted of peripheral blood. The CDR3 reads as follows: CATSRDPGLEQFF. The nucleotide sequence is TGTGCCACCAGCAGAGATCCCGGGTTGGAGCAGTTCTTC.